Below, 32 T cell receptor beta chains from the same sample are listed, as sequenced in a study of T cell responses to AZD1222 COVID-19 vaccine. Data came from immunoSEQ multiplex PCR; TCRdb stores just in-frame clones and leaves some out. The sample records 65,000 to 70,000 clones, 75% to 90% being singletons. Here the sequenced sample was peripheral blood, taken 28 days after the second AZD1222 dose. All receptors derive from an adult who received the AZD1222 COVID-19 vaccine.

This chain joins TRBV5-4 and TRBJ2-3; D gene ambiguous. This CDR3 comprises 13 residues. Trimming cost V 4 bases and J 6 bases, with 12 bases left between them. Looked up from germline, CDR1 is SGHNT and CDR2 is YYREEE (reference sequence). The chain's CDR3 is CASSVYLTDTQYF. The DNA of the CDR3 is TGTGCCAGCAGCGTCTACCTGACGGATACGCAGTATTTT.

This chain connects TRBV5-1 to TRBJ2-7, with 12 bases fitting TRBD2. The V segment lost 6 bases and the J segment 6 bases; nucleotides outside the gene matches: 10. CDR3 length: 15 residues. The V gene's germline CDR1 is SGHRS and CDR2 YFSETQ. The CDR3 loop is CASTPASGGAGEQYF. The CDR3 DNA sequence: TGCGCCAGCACTCCCGCTAGCGGGGGGGCCGGCGAGCAGTACTTC.

As concerns this clone: This same CDR3 is encoded by further DNA sequences in the sample. The V call is TRBV18, the J call TRBJ2-3; D is perhaps TRBD2 (6 bases). Deletions cut 0 bases from V and 0 bases from J, with 10 bases between. This CDR3 spans 16 amino acids. Germline V gives CDR1 KGHSH, CDR2 LQKENI. The CDR3 nucleotides read TGTGCCAGCTCACCACCGGGGCGGGGCAGCACAGATACGCAGTATTTT. This sequence encodes CASSPPGRGSTDTQYF.

The rearrangement uses TRBV5-4 and TRBJ2-5; perhaps D is TRBD1 or TRBD2 (6 bases each). The CDR3 is 16 residues long. Looked up from germline, CDR1 is SGHNT and CDR2 is YYREEE (reference sequence). Trimming cost V 5 bases and J 4 bases, with 21 bases left between them. The CDR3 sequence is CASSWGPGSPGETQYF. CDR3 nucleotide sequence: TGTGCCAGCAGTTGGGGGCCCGGGAGCCCGGGAGAGACCCAGTACTTC. Based on the CDR3 plus reference TRBV5-4 and TRBJ2-5, the full variable domain is ETGVTQSPTHLIKTRGQQVTLRCSSQSGHNTVSWYQQALGQGPQFIFQYYREEENGRGNFPPRFSGLQFPNYSSELNVNALELDDSALYLCASSWGPGSPGETQYFGPGTRLLVL.

This chain links TRBV7-9 with TRBJ2-7, with D perhaps being TRBD1 or TRBD2 (6 bases each). V lost 4 bases, J lost 5 bases, and 12 bases lay in between. Germline assignment: CDR1 SEHNR and CDR2 FQNEAQ (reference sequence). The CDR3 loop spans 13 amino acids. CDR3 in DNA: TGTGCCAGCAGCTCGGGGGCCTCTCACGAGCAGTACTTC. Translated, it gives CASSSGASHEQYF.

The rearrangement uses TRBV12-3 or TRBV12-4 and TRBJ1-2; D is ambiguous. The CDR3 is 13 amino acids. Trimming cost V 5 bases and J 3 bases, with 10 bases left between them. CDR3 sequence (DNA): TGTGCCAGCAGTCAAATTAGGGACTATGGCTACACCTTC. Amino acids: CASSQIRDYGYTF.

This chain joins TRBV4-1 and TRBJ2-7; possible D gene TRBD1, 5 bases. Germline CDR1 MGHRA, CDR2 YSYEKL. V was cut by 3 bases and J by 2 bases, with 17 bases left in between. The CDR3 extends over 16 amino acids. This CDR3 is CASSHIERTRTYEQYF. CDR3 DNA sequence: TGCGCCAGCAGCCATATTGAACGGACAAGAACCTACGAGCAGTACTTC.

V and J are TRBV16 and TRBJ2-2; D tentatively reads TRBD1 or TRBD2 (5 bases each). Trimming took off 4 bases at V and 1 base at J, with 13 bases between the two ends. This CDR3 is built from 16 residues. The germline gives CDR1 KGHSY, CDR2 FQNENV. The DNA of the CDR3 is TGTGCCAGCAGCCCGTCGGGGCGGATGAACACCGGGGAGCTGTTTTTT. Its translation: CASSPSGRMNTGELFF.

The chain couples TRBV19 to TRBJ2-1; tentative D call: TRBD2 (6 bases). Germline-derived CDR1 and CDR2 are LNHDA and SQIVND (reference sequence). V was clipped by 4 bases and J by 3 bases, with 10 bases between them. The CDR3 sequence is 14 residues long. The CDR3 nucleotides are TGTGCCAGTAGTACCCGGACTAACTACAATGAGCAGTTCTTC. Translated, it gives CASSTRTNYNEQFF.

The gene calls are TRBV9 and TRBJ1-2; 7 positions match TRBD1. V lost 2 bases and J lost 2; bases outside the gene matches: 9. CDR3 length: 16 amino acids. CDR1 and CDR2 from the germline V gene are SGDLS and YYNGEE. The CDR3 bases are TGTGCCAGCAGCGTGGCGGGCCAGGGGGTGAACTATGGCTACACCTTC. Translating it yields CASSVAGQGVNYGYTF.

The chain couples TRBV11-2 to TRBJ2-1, with 11 bases fitting TRBD2. The CDR3 covers 18 residues. Germline lookup yields CDR1 SGHAT and CDR2 FQNNGV. Germline trimming cut 3 bases from V and 1 base from J; bases unmatched to any gene: 8. The CDR3 region has the DNA TGTGCCAGCAGCTTGAATAGCGGGAGGGCGAGGTCCTACAATGAGCAGTTCTTC. Amino acid sequence: CASSLNSGRARSYNEQFF.

The V and J genes are TRBV19 and TRBJ2-7; D is perhaps TRBD1 (5 bases). Germline-derived CDR1 and CDR2 are LNHDA and SQIVND (reference sequence). This CDR3 is built from 15 residues. V lost 1 base, J lost 3 bases, and 13 bases lay in between. The CDR3 nucleotides read TGTGCCAGTAGTATAGTGGTTGGGCAGGGCTACGAGCAGTACTTC. This translates into CASSIVVGQGYEQYF.

The chain recombines TRBV6-5 with TRBJ1-3; D is unresolved. The V end was cut by 2 bases, the J end by 1 base, with 9 bases between. CDR1 MNHEY and CDR2 SVGAGI come from the germline V gene. The CDR3 sequence is 15 residues long. CDR3 bases: TGTGCCAGCAGTTACGACGGTTTATCTGGAAACACCATATATTTT. Translation gives CASSYDGLSGNTIYF.

The chain recombines TRBV6-4 with TRBJ2-3; no clear D gene. This CDR3 has 13 amino acids. V lost 0 bases and J 9 bases, leaving 10 bases between the germline ends. In germline, CDR1 is MRHNA, CDR2 SNTAGT. The CDR3 DNA sequence: TGTGCCAGCAGTGACTCAGGAGTAGGGACGCAGTATTTT. Residues: CASSDSGVGTQYF.

The chain uses TRBV2 and TRBJ2-7; 7 positions match TRBD1. This CDR3 contains 12 residues. V was clipped by 7 bases and J by 3 bases; unmatched bases: 3. Germline CDR1 is SNHLY and CDR2 is FYNNEI. The CDR3 bases are TGTGCCAGCAAGGGGGCGGTCTACGAGCAGTACTTC. It codes for CASKGAVYEQYF.

The chain recombines TRBV9 with TRBJ1-3; D unclear. This CDR3 comprises 14 residues. Germline V CDR1 and CDR2: SGDLS, YYNGEE. V lost 0 bases, J lost 1 base, and 5 bases lay in between. CDR3 DNA: TGTGCCAGCAGCGTAGGGTGGTCTGGAAACACCATATATTTT. Encoded protein: CASSVGWSGNTIYF.

CDR3: CAWSGGTGSRLAQHF. CDR3 in DNA: TGTGCCTGGAGCGGGGGGACAGGAAGTCGGTTGGCCCAGCATTTT. The chain uses TRBV30 and TRBJ1-5, with TRBD1 matching over 8 bases. The V gene's germline CDR1 is GTSNPN and CDR2 SVGIG (reference sequence). The length of the CDR3 is 15 residues. J was trimmed by 11 bases and V by 3 bases; bases with no gene match: 15.

The chain is built from TRBV10-3 and TRBJ1-1; possibly TRBD1 for D (6 bases). The germline gives CDR1 ENHRY, CDR2 SYGVKD. Trimming took 2 bases from V and 5 from J, leaving 12 bases between them. The CDR3 sequence is 14 residues long. CDR3 sequence: CAISETHRETEAFF. The CDR3 DNA sequence: TGTGCCATCAGTGAGACCCACAGGGAGACTGAAGCTTTCTTT.

In this sample, this clone turned up a few times. V and J are TRBV5-1 and TRBJ1-3, with 7 nucleotides matching TRBD1. The trim removed 2 bases at V and 5 bases at J, leaving 4 bases unmatched. Germline V gene data show CDR1 as SGHRS and CDR2 as YFSETQ. The length of the CDR3 is 14 residues. In DNA, the CDR3 is TGCGCCAGCAGCTTAGGGGACAGTAGAAACACCATATATTTT. Protein product: CASSLGDSRNTIYF.

The count of this clone is one. This rearrangement joins TRBV7-8 to TRBJ2-7; D might be TRBD1 (6 bases). Germline V gene sequence: CDR1 SGHVS, CDR2 FQNEAQ. This CDR3 is built from 12 residues. With 5 bases removed from V and 6 bases from J, the gap between germline ends came to 11 bases. The CDR3 protein is CASSPQGREQYF. The CDR3 DNA sequence: TGTGCCAGCAGCCCACAGGGACGCGAGCAGTACTTC.

This rearrangement joins TRBV6-5 to TRBJ2-3; D is uncertain. The CDR3 loop spans 13 amino acids. Germline assignment: CDR1 MNHEY and CDR2 SVGAGI. The ends were cut back, 6 bases at V and 6 bases at J, with 13 bases in the middle. CDR3 loop: CASRPSTADTQYF. CDR3 nucleotide sequence: TGTGCCAGCAGACCGTCTACCGCCGATACGCAGTATTTT.

This chain joins TRBV6-5 and TRBJ2-1, with TRBD2 identical over 8 bases. V lost 0 bases to trimming and J lost 9 bases; unmatched junction nucleotides: 7. The CDR3 totals 15 residues. Germline loops: CDR1 MNHEY, CDR2 SVGAGI. Written as DNA, the CDR3 is TGTGCCAGCAGTTACTCGACCGGGAGGGCGGGTGAGCAGTTCTTC. It translates to CASSYSTGRAGEQFF.

The chain couples TRBV5-4 to TRBJ2-7; tentative D call: TRBD2 (5 bases). The V gene's germline CDR1 is SGHNT and CDR2 YYREEE (reference sequence). V lost 0 bases to trimming and J lost 5 bases, with 15 bases between them. This CDR3 comprises 15 residues. The CDR3 coding sequence is TGTGCCAGCAGCTTGGAGAGAGGGCATTACCACGAGCAGTACTTC. As protein: CASSLERGHYHEQYF.

V gene TRBV7-8 combines with J gene TRBJ1-1; 7 positions match TRBD1. V shed 3 bases and J 4 bases; nucleotides not matched to a gene: 17. Germline V CDR1 and CDR2: SGHVS, FQNEAQ. There are 18 residues in the CDR3. CDR3 region: CASSFSVAVGQEGTEAFF. In nucleotides, the CDR3 is TGTGCCAGCAGCTTTTCGGTAGCGGTAGGACAGGAGGGCACTGAAGCTTTCTTT.

This clone was counted only a few times. V gene TRBV5-1 combines with J gene TRBJ2-3, with a weak D call TRBD2 (5 bases). The CDR3 contains 15 residues. CDR1 SGHRS and CDR2 YFSETQ come from the germline V gene. The V gene lost 1 base and the J gene lost 1 base, with 10 bases spanning the gap. The CDR3 nucleotides read TGCGCCAGCAGCTTGAGCGGTGTGGGCACAGATACGCAGTATTTT. Its protein is CASSLSGVGTDTQYF.

The genes are TRBV12-3 or TRBV12-4 and TRBJ2-3, with D unresolved. Trimming left V 2 bases short and J 1 base short, with 4 bases between. The CDR3 extends over 13 amino acids. In nucleotides, the CDR3 is TGTGCCAGCAGTTTAATGGGCACAGATACGCAGTATTTT. Translated, it gives CASSLMGTDTQYF.

J is TRBJ2-7 and V is TRBV11-1, with 8 bases lining up with TRBD2. J lost 2 bases, V lost 5 bases, and 8 bases had no gene match. Per the germline V gene, CDR1 is SGHAT and CDR2 is FQDESV (reference sequence). CDR3 length equals 15 residues. The CDR3 protein is CASSRSGSGTYEQYF. As DNA, the CDR3 is TGTGCCAGCAGCCGAAGCGGGAGCGGGACCTACGAGCAGTACTTC.

The chain is built from TRBV4-1 and TRBJ2-3; D unclear. Germline assignment: CDR1 MGHRA and CDR2 YSYEKL. The V end lost 0 bases, the J end lost 2 bases, and 15 bases lay between the germline ends. The CDR3 is made up of 17 amino acids. Written as DNA, the CDR3 is TGCGCCAGCAGCCAAGAGACCGACACGGACCACACAGATACGCAGTATTTT. Its translation: CASSQETDTDHTDTQYF.

V and J are TRBV30 and TRBJ2-2; 12 nucleotides line up with TRBD2. The CDR3 runs 19 residues. Germline CDR1 is GTSNPN and CDR2 is SVGIG (reference sequence). V gave up 0 bases and J gave up 0 bases; unmatched junction bases: 8. DNA of the CDR3: TGTGCCTGGAGTGTACCGTGGACTAGCGGGGAATCGAACACCGGGGAGCTGTTTTTT. Translating it yields CAWSVPWTSGESNTGELFF.

The chain is built from TRBV19 and TRBJ1-3; D unclear. The germline V gene encodes CDR1 LNHDA and CDR2 SQIVND (reference sequence). The CDR3 runs to 15 residues. CDR3 sequence reads: CAAGNYGPNGNTIYF. As DNA, the CDR3 is TGTGCTGCGGGTAATTATGGGCCAAATGGAAACACCATATATTTT.

The CDR3 loop reads CASSTVGQQGVYEQYF. In DNA, the CDR3 is TGTGCCAGCAGCACTGTCGGACAGCAGGGGGTTTACGAGCAGTACTTC. The rearrangement links TRBV21-1 to TRBJ2-7; TRBD1 was called by the table and not checked on the DNA. TRBV21-1 corresponds to a pseudogene. The CDR3 runs 16 residues.

The rearrangement uses TRBV2 and TRBJ1-5; TRBD1 aligns across 11 bases. Losses at the gene ends were 4 bases for V and 7 bases for J; bases not matched to a gene: 6. CDR3 length equals 15 residues. CDR1 and CDR2 (germline): SNHLY, FYNNEI. CDR3 sequence: CASSGTGGEGQPQHF. The CDR3 DNA sequence: TGTGCCAGCAGTGGGACAGGGGGCGAGGGACAGCCCCAGCATTTT.